This T cell receptor (beta chain) is from a study of stem cell transplantation in POMP-related autoinflammatory disease. The overall study: The study hypothesized thymoproteasome defects skew the TRB repertoire via impaired CD8+ selection. Study findings and constraints: Patients with PRAID showed a restricted number of unique TRB V-J gene pairings. A trend toward lower repertoire diversity and greater clonality appeared in every analyzed T-cell subset of PRAID patients.

Clones were sequenced by immunoSEQ multiplex PCR, and TCRdb holds only the in-frame ones, with some missing. This table has over 9,500 clones, more than 75% appearing once. About this clone: What it recognizes is unknown.

The V end lost 7 bases, the J end lost 11 bases, and 29 bases lay between the germline ends. Germline V CDR1 and CDR2: MNHEY, SMNVEV (reference sequence). The CDR3 length is 16 residues. PRAID featured immunodeficiency plus autoinflammation. The receptor was derived from a human donor with POMP-related autoinflammation and immune dysregulation (PRAID). Sequences were derived from CD8+ T cells from PBMCs, sampled before stem cell transplantation. This chain links TRBV27 with TRBJ1-1; possibly TRBD1 for D (5 bases). Here the CDR3 reads CASTLHGGGPPESAFF. CDR3 nucleotide sequence: TGTGCCAGCACCCTCCACGGCGGGGGTCCCCCGGAGTCTGCTTTCTTT.